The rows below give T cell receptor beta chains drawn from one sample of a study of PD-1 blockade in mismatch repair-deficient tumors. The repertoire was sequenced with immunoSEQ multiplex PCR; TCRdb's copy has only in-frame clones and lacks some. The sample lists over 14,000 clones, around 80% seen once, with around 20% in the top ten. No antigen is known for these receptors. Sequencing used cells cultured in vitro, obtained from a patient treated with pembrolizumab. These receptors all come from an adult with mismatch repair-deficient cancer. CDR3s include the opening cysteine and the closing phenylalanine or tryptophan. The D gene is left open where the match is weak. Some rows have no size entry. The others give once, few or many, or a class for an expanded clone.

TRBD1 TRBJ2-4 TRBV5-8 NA CASSVDRGAKNIQYF TGTGCCAGCAGCGTGGACAGGGGAGCCAAAAACATTCAGTACTTC
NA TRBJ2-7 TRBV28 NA CASSPSGDLRLKQYF TGTGCCAGTTCTCCTTCAGGGGATCTACGTTTGAAGCAGTACTTC
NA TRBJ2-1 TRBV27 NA CASSLRQGGDMEQFF TGTGCCAGCAGTTTACGCCAGGGGGGGGATATGGAGCAGTTCTTC
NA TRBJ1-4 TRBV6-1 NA CASSEALRGGEKLFF TGTGCCAGCAGTGAAGCGCTACGAGGGGGGGAAAAACTGTTTTTT
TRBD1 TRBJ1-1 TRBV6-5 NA CASRDVTGVNTEAFF TGTGCCAGCAGGGATGTGACAGGGGTAAACACTGAAGCTTTCTTT
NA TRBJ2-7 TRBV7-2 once CASSLDSGAATYEQYF TGTGCCAGCAGCTTAGATTCGGGGGCAGCTACCTACGAGCAGTACTTC
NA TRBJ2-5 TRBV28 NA CARGTGQKTQYF TGTGCCAGGGGGACTGGACAGAAGACCCAGTACTTC
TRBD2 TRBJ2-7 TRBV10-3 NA CATREREAYEQYF TGTGCCACCAGGGAGCGGGAGGCCTACGAGCAGTACTTC
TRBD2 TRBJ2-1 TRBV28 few CASSRPLAGSYNEQFF TGTGCCAGCAGCCGACCTCTAGCGGGATCCTACAATGAGCAGTTCTTC
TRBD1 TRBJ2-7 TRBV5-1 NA CASSLETGSEQYF TGCGCCAGCAGCTTGGAGACAGGGAGCGAGCAGTACTTC
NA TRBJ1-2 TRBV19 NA CASSLLYGYTF TGTGCCAGTAGTCTCCTCTATGGCTACACCTTC
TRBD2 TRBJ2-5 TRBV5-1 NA CASSPGLAGAGETQYF TGCGCCAGCAGCCCCGGACTAGCGGGAGCAGGGGAGACCCAGTACTTC
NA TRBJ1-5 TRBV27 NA CASSITGDFPHQPQHF TGTGCCAGCAGTATCACAGGAGATTTCCCTCATCAGCCCCAGCATTTT
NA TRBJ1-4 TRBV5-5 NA CASSLFRLSRARGEKLFF TGTGCCAGCAGCTTGTTTAGGCTCAGTCGGGCGAGGGGGGAAAAACTGTTTTTT
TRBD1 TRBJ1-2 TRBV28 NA CASTPRGGYGYTF TGTGCCAGCACTCCCAGGGGGGGCTATGGCTACACCTTC
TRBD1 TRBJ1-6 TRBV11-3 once CASAERQGKSPLHF TGTGCCAGCGCAGAAAGACAGGGTAAATCACCCCTCCACTTT
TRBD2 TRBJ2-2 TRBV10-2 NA CASSGLAGGGGELFF TGCGCCAGCAGTGGCCTAGCGGGAGGGGGCGGGGAGCTGTTTTTT
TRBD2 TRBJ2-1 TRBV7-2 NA CASSLVAGGRSDNEQFF TGTGCCAGCAGCTTAGTGGCGGGAGGGCGAAGTGACAATGAGCAGTTCTTC
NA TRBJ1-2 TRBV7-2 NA CASSLELGPTNYGYTF TGTGCCAGCAGCTTAGAGCTGGGGCCGACTAACTATGGCTACACCTTC
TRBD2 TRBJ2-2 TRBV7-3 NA CASSSGLAGVGTGELFF TGTGCCAGCAGCTCCGGACTAGCGGGAGTAGGAACCGGGGAGCTGTTTTTT
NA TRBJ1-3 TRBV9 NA CASSVGEGPWDTIYF TGTGCCAGCAGCGTCGGGGAGGGCCCCTGGGACACCATATATTTT
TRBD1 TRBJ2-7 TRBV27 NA CASSLSGQGAEQYF TGTGCCAGCAGTTTATCTGGACAGGGGGCCGAGCAGTACTTC
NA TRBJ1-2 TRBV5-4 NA CASSRGSYHDGYTF TGTGCCAGCAGCCGAGGATCATATCATGATGGCTACACCTTC
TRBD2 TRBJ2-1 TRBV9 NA CASSFLSGRGYNEQFF TGTGCCAGCAGCTTTCTGAGCGGGAGGGGGTACAATGAGCAGTTCTTC
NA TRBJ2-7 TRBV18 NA CASSPSGIHEQYF TGTGCCAGCTCACCATCCGGGATCCACGAGCAGTACTTC
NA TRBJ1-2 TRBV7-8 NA CASSSNRVDYGYTF TGTGCCAGCAGCTCAAACAGGGTAGACTATGGCTACACCTTC
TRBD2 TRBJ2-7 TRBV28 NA CASSPPSGDYEQYF TGTGCCAGCAGTCCCCCTAGCGGGGATTACGAGCAGTACTTC
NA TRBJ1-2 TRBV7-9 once CASSLDGQRNYGYTF TGTGCCAGCAGCTTAGACGGGCAGCGGAACTATGGCTACACCTTC
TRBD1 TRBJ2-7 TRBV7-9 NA CASRDRLYEQYF TGTGCCAGCAGGGACAGGCTCTACGAGCAGTACTTC
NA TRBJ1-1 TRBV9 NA CASSVAGGGGTEAFF TGTGCCAGCAGCGTAGCCGGAGGGGGGGGAACTGAAGCTTTCTTT
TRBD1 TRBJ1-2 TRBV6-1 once CASSSWDREYGYTF TGTGCCAGCAGCTCCTGGGACAGGGAGTATGGCTACACCTTC
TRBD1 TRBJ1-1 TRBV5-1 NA CASTEQGRGTEAFF TGCGCCAGCACCGAACAGGGGAGGGGTACTGAAGCTTTCTTT
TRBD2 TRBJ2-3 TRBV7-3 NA CASSPTGGTSTDTQYF TGTGCCAGCAGCCCCACGGGGGGGACTAGCACAGATACGCAGTATTTT
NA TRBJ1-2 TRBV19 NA CASLLRDYGYTF TGTGCCAGTCTACTCCGGGACTATGGCTACACCTTC
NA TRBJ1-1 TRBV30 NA CAWSVFAARAAFF TGTGCCTGGAGTGTATTTGCTGCCCGGGCAGCTTTCTTT
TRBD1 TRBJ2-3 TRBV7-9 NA CASSLGTGTGYYYTDTQYF TGTGCCAGCAGCCTCGGGACCGGGACAGGGTACTATTACACAGATACGCAGTATTTT
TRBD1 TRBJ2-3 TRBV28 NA CASSGAGTEDTDTQYF TGTGCCAGCAGTGGGGCCGGGACAGAAGACACAGATACGCAGTATTTT
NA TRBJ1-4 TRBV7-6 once CASRKGDEKLFF TGTGCCAGCAGAAAGGGCGATGAAAAACTGTTTTTT
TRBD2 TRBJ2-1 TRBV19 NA CASSIRLASYNEQFF TGTGCCAGTAGTATCAGACTAGCTTCCTACAATGAGCAGTTCTTC
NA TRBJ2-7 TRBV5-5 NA CASSLGARGLNEQYF TGTGCCAGCAGCTTGGGGGCCAGGGGACTAAACGAGCAGTACTTC
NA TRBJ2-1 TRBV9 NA CASSEGAISKYEQFF TGTGCCAGCAGCGAAGGGGCCATCTCCAAGTATGAGCAGTTCTTC
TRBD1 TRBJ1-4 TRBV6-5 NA CASSPDRAGGEKLFF TGTGCCAGCAGCCCCGACAGGGCCGGGGGTGAAAAACTGTTTTTT
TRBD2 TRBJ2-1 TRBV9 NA CASSASGRRNEQFF TGTGCCAGCAGCGCTAGCGGGAGACGCAATGAGCAGTTCTTC
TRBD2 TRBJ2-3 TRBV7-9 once CASSRGRADIADTQYF TGTGCCAGCAGTCGAGGGAGGGCCGATATCGCAGATACGCAGTATTTT
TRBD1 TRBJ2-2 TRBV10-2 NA CASGGQGGTGELFF TGCGCCAGCGGTGGACAGGGAGGCACCGGGGAGCTGTTTTTT
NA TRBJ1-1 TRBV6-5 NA CASSYDRERAKAFF TGTGCCAGCAGTTACGACAGAGAAAGAGCCAAAGCTTTCTTT
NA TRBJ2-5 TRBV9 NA CASSAPGLRVQETQYF TGTGCCAGCAGCGCACCCGGCCTTAGGGTACAAGAGACCCAGTACTTC
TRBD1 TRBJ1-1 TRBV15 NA CATEPMGQGNWGSEAFF TGTGCCACCGAGCCCATGGGACAGGGTAACTGGGGGTCTGAAGCTTTCTTT
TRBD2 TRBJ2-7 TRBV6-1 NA CASSSGLELYEQYF TGTGCCAGCAGTTCGGGACTAGAACTCTACGAGCAGTACTTC
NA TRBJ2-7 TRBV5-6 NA CASSLWGQISYEQYF TGTGCCAGCAGCTTGTGGGGACAAATCTCCTACGAGCAGTACTTC
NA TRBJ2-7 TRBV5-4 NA CASSLPGVASYEQYF TGTGCCAGCAGCTTGCCGGGAGTAGCCTCCTACGAGCAGTACTTC
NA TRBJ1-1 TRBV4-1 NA CASSHQVGSAISGTEAFF TGCGCCAGCAGCCACCAAGTGGGTTCTGCAATCTCCGGCACTGAAGCTTTCTTT